Listed here are 13 T cell receptor beta chains from one sample, sequenced in a study of T-cell memory formation after mild COVID-19. Via MiXCR, TCRdb re-called the 5' RACE reads, giving one row per CDR3 protein. The sample has 250,000 to 400,000 distinct CDR3 sequences; roughly an eighth are singletons. Sequencing input: PBMCs or a T cell subset sorted from them (not recorded which). The receptors derive from a man aged 18 to 35 who had mild COVID-19 (a few samples of this study predate the infection). Cell type and time point are not known.

This clonotype was observed a handful of times. The CDR3 coding sequence is TGCGCCAGCAGCCAGGGGACTAGCGGGGGGAGCGAAAACATTCAGTACTTC. Translated, it gives CASSQGTSGGSENIQYF. The J gene is TRBJ2-4, the V gene TRBV4-3; 15 nucleotides line up with TRBD2. There are 17 residues in the CDR3. The germline gives CDR1 LGHNA, CDR2 YSLEER. The V segment lost 3 bases and the J segment 5 bases; nucleotides outside the gene matches: 5.

This rearrangement joins TRBV28 to TRBJ2-3; a weak D match, TRBD2 (5 bases). The germline V gene has CDR1 MDHEN and CDR2 SYDVKM. The CDR3 spans 14 residues. Trimming left V 3 bases short and J 5 bases short, with 12 bases between. The CDR3 protein is CASSFGGVGDTQYF. As DNA, the CDR3 is TGTGCCAGCAGTTTCGGAGGCGTGGGAGATACGCAGTATTTT.

There are a few counts of this clonotype. The V gene is TRBV12-3 or TRBV12-4, the J gene TRBJ2-1, with a possible D match to TRBD2 (5 bases). This CDR3 contains 11 residues. With 8 bases removed from V and 15 bases from J, the gap between germline ends came to 17 bases. The CDR3 sequence is CASRSGISPFF. CDR3 coding DNA: TGTGCCAGCCGATCCGGGATATCCCCGTTCTTC.

This clonotype was picked up a small number of times. The V call is TRBV6-2 or TRBV6-3, the J call TRBJ1-5; D not certain. Trimming shortened V by 7 bases and J by 1 base, and 8 bases separated the two germline ends. From germline, CDR1 is MNHEY and CDR2 SVGEGT. This CDR3 comprises 13 residues. Written as DNA, the CDR3 is TGTGCCAGCAAAAGAAGCAGCAATCAGCCCCAGCATTTT. Translating it yields CASKRSSNQPQHF.

J is TRBJ2-3 and V is TRBV4-1; 9 bases fit TRBD2. The germline gives CDR1 MGHRA, CDR2 YSYEKL. The CDR3 consists of 17 residues. Trimming took 0 bases from V and 2 from J; bases not matched to a gene: 6. The CDR3 loop reads CASSQDLTSGYTDTQYF. CDR3 coding DNA: TGCGCCAGCAGCCAAGACCTCACTAGCGGGTACACAGATACGCAGTATTTT.

Turning to this clonotype: At one end, the junction sequence differs from germline, possibly due to a read error. J is TRBJ2-3 and V is TRBV7-7, with 11 nucleotides matching TRBD2. The CDR3 is 16 amino acids. The germline gives CDR1 SSHAT, CDR2 FNYEAQ (reference sequence). The CDR3 sequence is CASSLTSGGITDTQYF. The DNA of the CDR3 is TGTGCTAGCAGCTTAACTAGCGGGGGCATCACAGATACGCAGTATTTT. Together with reference TRBV7-7 and TRBJ2-3, the CDR3 gives the full variable domain: GAGVSQSPRYKVTKRGQDVTLRCDPISSHATLYWYQQALGQGPEFLTYFNYEAQPDKSGLPSDRFSAERPEGSISTLTIQRTEQRDSAMYRCASSLTSGGITDTQYFGPGTRLTVL.

Here the CDR3 reads CASSLYQGAGEQYF. The CDR3 coding sequence is TGTGCCAGCAGCTTGTATCAGGGGGCAGGCGAGCAGTACTTC. The chain employs TRBV5-4 and TRBJ2-7, with 8 nucleotides matching TRBD1. CDR3 size: 14 residues. The V gene end was trimmed by 1 base and the J gene end by 6 bases; junction bases not matched to a gene: 6. From germline, CDR1 is SGHNT and CDR2 YYREEE (reference sequence).

This clonotype was seen more than once but under ten times. The V gene is TRBV15, the J gene TRBJ2-6; no reliable D call. The ends were cut back, 0 bases at V and 0 bases at J, with 15 bases in the middle. Germline CDR1 and CDR2: LNHNV and YYDKDF (reference sequence). CDR3 length: 19 residues. The CDR3 sequence: CATSRDAGLPSSGANVLTF. The DNA of the CDR3 is TGTGCCACCAGCAGAGATGCCGGGCTGCCGAGCTCTGGGGCCAACGTCCTGACTTTC.

At least ten counts were recorded for this clonotype. J is TRBJ2-3 and V is TRBV4-1; D is ambiguous. The germline V gene encodes CDR1 MGHRA and CDR2 YSYEKL. This CDR3 has 14 amino acids. V was trimmed by 0 bases and J by 2 bases, leaving 6 bases between them. CDR3 protein: CASSQDEFTDTQYF. The CDR3, as DNA: TGCGCCAGCAGCCAAGATGAGTTCACAGATACGCAGTATTTT.

This clonotype was recorded a few times. The chain has TRBV7-2 and TRBJ2-3; D remains unclear. Germline V CDR1 and CDR2: SGHTA, FQGNSA. Trimming pared 5 bases from V and 10 bases from J, leaving 16 bases between. The CDR3 sequence is 13 residues long. In DNA form, the CDR3 reads TGTGCCAGCAGCCCCACCTCAGGAAAGGCGCAGTATTTT. Translation gives CASSPTSGKAQYF.

This clonotype turned up a few times. The rearrangement links TRBV7-9 to TRBJ2-5; possible D gene TRBD1, 6 bases. The CDR3 runs to 14 residues. V was shortened by 6 bases and J by 4 bases, with 15 bases between the two germline ends. Per germline, CDR1 SEHNR and CDR2 FQNEAQ (reference sequence). CDR3 protein: CASRASQGRETQYF. As DNA, the CDR3 is TGTGCCAGCAGAGCAAGCCAGGGGAGAGAGACCCAGTACTTC.

The chain carries TRBV20-1 and TRBJ1-5; 7 positions agree with TRBD1. The CDR3 spans 15 residues. With 6 bases clipped from V and 7 bases from J, the junction kept 15 bases outside the gene matches. Germline CDR1 is DFQATT and CDR2 is SNEGSKA (reference sequence). The CDR3 sequence is CSARRDSVLLQPQHF. The CDR3 DNA is TGCAGTGCCAGGAGGGACAGCGTGCTCCTCCAGCCCCAGCATTTT.

The chain uses TRBV6-2 or TRBV6-3 and TRBJ2-5, with TRBD2 matching 7 bases. Per the germline V gene, CDR1 is MNHEY and CDR2 is SVGEGT. This CDR3 is 15 amino acids long. The V gene end was trimmed by 6 bases and the J gene end by 2 bases; junction bases not matched to a gene: 9. The CDR3 region has the DNA TGTGCCAGCAGACCCTTGGGGGGGGGACAAGAGACCCAGTACTTC. Residues: CASRPLGGGQETQYF.